The clone carrying this T cell receptor (beta chain) was counted between two and nine times. Its antigen remains unknown. Alongside a J-beta primer mix, a sample-barcoded 5' primer served in a second PCR lasting roughly 7 to 11 cycles. TCRdb called the 5' RACE reads again in MiXCR, with one record for every CDR3 protein. This table has 800,000 to 950,000 distinct CDR3 sequences, roughly 35% appearing once. These data originate in a study of blood T cells in healthy people across ages. Germline trimming cut 7 bases from V and 3 bases from J; bases unmatched to any gene: 6. Germline lookup yields CDR1 LNHNV and CDR2 YYDKDF (reference sequence). This CDR3 contains 15 residues. Study conclusions and caveats: Unknown donor CMV status possibly confounded expanded clonotype changes. TCR beta diversity, measured per million T cells, fell in a roughly linear way with age. Diversity estimates drawn from one million T cells were deemed underestimates.

In terms of origin and age, donors were healthy Caucasian individuals from Russia aged roughly 6 to 90. The origin of this receptor is a man between 18 and 29 years old in good health. Sequencing input: blood. This sequence joins TRBV15 and TRBJ2-2; the match to TRBD2 covers 9 bases. CDR3 in DNA: TGTGCCACCAAGAAGCGGGGGGCGTACACCGGGGAGCTGTTTTTT. Translating it yields CATKKRGAYTGELFF.